Following are 5 T cell receptor beta chains from one sample sequenced in a study of blood T cell repertoires in COVID-19. Clones were sequenced by immunoSEQ multiplex PCR, and TCRdb holds only the in-frame ones, with some missing. Of some 160,000 clones listed, more than 75% are singletons. Sequencing was done on a sample of peripheral blood. These receptors were collected from a man aged 60-69 years with acute or convalescent COVID-19.

The chain is built from TRBV28 and TRBJ1-3; D not certain. Germline V gives CDR1 MDHEN, CDR2 SYDVKM. V lost 2 bases and J lost 0, with 5 bases in between. The CDR3 is 14 amino acids. This chain's CDR3 is CASSLRDSGNTIYF. The CDR3 DNA sequence: TGTGCCAGCAGTTTACGGGACTCTGGAAACACCATATATTTT. The full variable domain, with the rest looked up from reference TRBV28 and TRBJ1-3, is DVKVTQSSRYLVKRTGEKVFLECVQDMDHENMFWYRQDPGLGLRLIYFSYDVKMKEKGDIPEGYSVSREKKERFSLILESASTNQTSMYLCASSLRDSGNTIYFGEGSWLTVV.

As to this clone: A junction end diverges from the germline sequence, so it may reflect a read error. The rearrangement links TRBV19 to TRBJ2-7; weak D call: TRBD1 (6 bases). CDR1 is LNHDA and CDR2 is SQIVND in the germline V gene (reference sequence). The CDR3 consists of 14 residues. CDR3 loop: CASRIGTDTGEQYF. The CDR3 DNA reads TGTGCCAGTAGGATAGGGACGGACACAGGGGAGCAGTACTTC. The variable domain in full, with the rest retrieved from reference TRBV19 and TRBJ2-7, is DGGITQSPKYLFRKEGQNVTLSCEQNLNHDAMYWYRQDPGQGLRLIYYSQIVNDFQKGDIAEGYSVSREKKESFPLTVTSAQKNPTAFYLCASRIGTDTGEQYFGPGTRLTVT.

The rearrangement joins TRBV5-1 to TRBJ2-7; no firm D call. The CDR3 has 15 residues. Trimming removed 4 bases from V and 1 base from J, with 15 bases in between. Germline loops: CDR1 SGHRS, CDR2 YFSETQ. DNA for the CDR3: TGCGCCAGCAGCCTATTGACAAGCCAATCCTACGAGCAGTACTTC. It yields the protein CASSLLTSQSYEQYF.

J is TRBJ1-1 and V is TRBV25-1; D is possibly TRBD1 (5 bases). The V gene lost 1 base and the J gene lost 0 bases, with 12 bases spanning the gap. The CDR3 is made up of 16 amino acids. From germline, CDR1 is MGHDK and CDR2 SYGVNS. CDR3 DNA sequence: TGTGCCAGCAGTGAATCCACTTGGACACTGAACACTGAAGCTTTCTTT. Its protein is CASSESTWTLNTEAFF.

The chain carries TRBV6-6 and TRBJ1-1, with D maybe TRBD1 (6 bases). This CDR3 region has 13 residues. Germline V gene sequence: CDR1 MNHNY, CDR2 SVGAGI (reference sequence). V was pared by 6 bases and J by 0 bases, with 8 bases between. This chain's CDR3 is CASSPGVNTEAFF. The CDR3 bases are TGTGCCAGCAGCCCAGGGGTGAACACTGAAGCTTTCTTT.